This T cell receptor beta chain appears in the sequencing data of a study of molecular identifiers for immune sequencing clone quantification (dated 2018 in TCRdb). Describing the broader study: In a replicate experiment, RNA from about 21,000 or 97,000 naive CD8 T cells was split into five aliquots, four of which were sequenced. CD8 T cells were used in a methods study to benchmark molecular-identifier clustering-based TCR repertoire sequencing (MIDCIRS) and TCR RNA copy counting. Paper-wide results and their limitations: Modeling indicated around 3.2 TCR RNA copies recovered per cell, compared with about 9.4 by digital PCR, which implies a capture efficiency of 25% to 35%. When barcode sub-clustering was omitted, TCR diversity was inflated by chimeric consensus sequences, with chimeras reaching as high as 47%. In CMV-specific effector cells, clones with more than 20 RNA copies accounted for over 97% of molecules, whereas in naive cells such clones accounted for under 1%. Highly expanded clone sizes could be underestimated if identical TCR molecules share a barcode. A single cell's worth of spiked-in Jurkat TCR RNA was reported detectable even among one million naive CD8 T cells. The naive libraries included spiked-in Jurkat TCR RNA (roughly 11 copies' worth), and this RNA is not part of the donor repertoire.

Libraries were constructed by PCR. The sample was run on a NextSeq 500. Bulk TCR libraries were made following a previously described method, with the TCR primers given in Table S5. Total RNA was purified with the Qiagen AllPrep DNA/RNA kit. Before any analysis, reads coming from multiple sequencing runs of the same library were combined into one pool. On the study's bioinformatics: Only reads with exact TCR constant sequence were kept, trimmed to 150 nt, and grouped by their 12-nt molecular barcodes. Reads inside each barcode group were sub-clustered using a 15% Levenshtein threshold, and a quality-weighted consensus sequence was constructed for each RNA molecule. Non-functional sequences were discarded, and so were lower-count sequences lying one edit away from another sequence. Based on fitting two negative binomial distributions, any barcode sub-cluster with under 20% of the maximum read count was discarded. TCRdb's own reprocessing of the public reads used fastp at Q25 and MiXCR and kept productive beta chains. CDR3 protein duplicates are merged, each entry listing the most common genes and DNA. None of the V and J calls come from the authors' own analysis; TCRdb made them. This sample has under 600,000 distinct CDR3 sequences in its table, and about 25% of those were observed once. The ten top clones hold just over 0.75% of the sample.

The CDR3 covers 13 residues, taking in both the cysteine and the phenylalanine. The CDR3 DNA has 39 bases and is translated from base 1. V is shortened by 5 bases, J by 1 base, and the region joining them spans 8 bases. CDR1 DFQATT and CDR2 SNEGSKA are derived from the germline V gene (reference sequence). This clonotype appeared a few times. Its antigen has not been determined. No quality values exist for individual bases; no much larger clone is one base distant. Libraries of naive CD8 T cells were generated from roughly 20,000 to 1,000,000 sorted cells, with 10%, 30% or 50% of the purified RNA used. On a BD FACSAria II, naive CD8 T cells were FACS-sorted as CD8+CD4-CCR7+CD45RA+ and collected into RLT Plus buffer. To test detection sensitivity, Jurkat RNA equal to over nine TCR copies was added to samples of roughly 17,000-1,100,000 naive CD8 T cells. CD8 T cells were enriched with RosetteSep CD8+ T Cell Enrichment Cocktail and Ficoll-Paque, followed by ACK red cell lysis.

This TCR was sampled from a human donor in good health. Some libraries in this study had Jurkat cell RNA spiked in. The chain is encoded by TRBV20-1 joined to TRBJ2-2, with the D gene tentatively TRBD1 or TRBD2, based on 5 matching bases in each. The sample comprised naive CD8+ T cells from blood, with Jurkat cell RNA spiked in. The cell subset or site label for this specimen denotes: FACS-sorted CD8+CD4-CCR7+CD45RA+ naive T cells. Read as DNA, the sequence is TGCAGTGCTCAGAGGGGGAACACCGGGGAGCTGTTTTTT. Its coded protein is CSAQRGNTGELFF.